These 9 T cell receptor beta chains came from one sample sequenced in a study of kidney transplant recipient with SARS-CoV-2 infection. TCRdb re-called the reads through MiXCR, storing one row per CDR3 protein. The sample lists 250,000 or so distinct CDR3 sequences, 29% occurring once. The specimen was a blood sample, collected at baseline and on day 111 from a kidney transplant recipient. These receptors came from a young adult male patient who had COVID-19 and was a kidney transplant recipient. Some T cells may originate from the graft donor.

The chain carries TRBV19 and TRBJ2-1; the match to TRBD2 covers 13 bases. Per germline, CDR1 LNHDA and CDR2 SQIVND (reference sequence). This CDR3 spans 18 amino acids. Trimming cost V 5 bases and J 4 bases; bases outside gene matches: 11. For the CDR3, the DNA is TGTGCCAGTAGTCGCGGGACTAGCGGGGCCTCATGGTACAATGAGCAGTTCTTC. This translates into CASSRGTSGASWYNEQFF.

This chain uses TRBV3-1 with TRBJ1-2; D call uncertain. The CDR3 consists of 13 residues. CDR1 and CDR2 from the germline V gene are LGHDT and YNNKEL (reference sequence). Trimming removed 1 base from V and 8 bases from J, with 11 bases in between. The CDR3 protein is CASSQGGGGGYTF. The CDR3 nucleotides are TGTGCCAGCAGCCAAGGGGGAGGTGGGGGCTACACCTTC.

Points on this clonotype: Just one base apart from a much larger clone, this may be a read error. This chain connects TRBV19 to TRBJ1-4; 8 positions match TRBD1. This CDR3 region has 14 residues. The germline V gene has CDR1 LNHDA and CDR2 SQIVND (reference sequence). The CDR3 here is CASHEQGGIEKPFF. The CDR3 bases are TGTGCCAGCCATGAACAGGGGGGAATTGAAAAACCGTTTTTT.

The sample holds many counts of this clonotype. The gene calls are TRBV19 and TRBJ1-2, with D possibly TRBD1 on 5 matching bases. The CDR3 has 17 residues. Germline-derived CDR1 and CDR2 are LNHDA and SQIVND (reference sequence). With 5 bases removed from V and 4 bases from J, the gap between germline ends came to 23 bases. The CDR3 loop is CASSAKRTNRKTYGYTF. In DNA form, the CDR3 reads TGTGCCAGTAGTGCCAAGCGGACAAATCGAAAGACCTATGGCTACACCTTC. Drawing the rest from reference TRBV19 and TRBJ1-2, the complete variable domain is DGGITQSPKYLFRKEGQNVTLSCEQNLNHDAMYWYRQDPGQGLRLIYYSQIVNDFQKGDIAEGYSVSREKKESFPLTVTSAQKNPTAFYLCASSAKRTNRKTYGYTFGSGTRLTVV.

Ten or more counts support this clonotype. The V and J genes are TRBV4-2 and TRBJ2-2, with TRBD1 matching 8 bases. Looked up from germline, CDR1 is LGHNA and CDR2 is YNFKEQ. Germline trimming cut 5 bases from V and 3 bases from J; bases unmatched to any gene: 5. This CDR3 region has 15 residues. The CDR3 sequence is CASSEGQDHTGELFF. The CDR3 coding sequence is TGTGCCAGCAGCGAGGGACAGGACCACACCGGGGAGCTGTTTTTT.

This clonotype was seen repeatedly, ten times or more. The chain has TRBV7-9 and TRBJ2-2, with unresolved D. In germline, CDR1 is SEHNR, CDR2 FQNEAQ (reference sequence). CDR3 length equals 11 residues. The V end was cut by 2 bases, the J end by 5 bases, with 0 bases between. Written as DNA, the CDR3 is TGTGCCAGCAGCTTAACCGGGGAGCTGTTTTTT. As protein: CASSLTGELFF.

This clonotype has at least ten counts. The gene calls are TRBV7-2 and TRBJ1-1; 9 bases align to TRBD1. V lost 1 base, J lost 5 bases, and 5 bases stayed unmatched. Germline V lookup: CDR1 SGHTA, CDR2 FQGNSA. This CDR3 spans 15 amino acids. The CDR3, as DNA: TGTGCCAGCAGCTTAGGCGGGACAGGGTGGACTGAAGCTTTCTTT. Its protein is CASSLGGTGWTEAFF.

This clonotype was counted between two and nine times. The DNA for the CDR3 is TGCGCCAGCAGCTTGCAAGGGTTTCTGGAGCAGTACTTC. This sequence encodes CASSLQGFLEQYF. This chain links TRBV5-1 with TRBJ2-7; D gene uncertain. V lost 1 base and J lost 7, with 12 bases in between. This CDR3 comprises 13 residues. The germline CDR1 and CDR2 sequences are SGHRS and YFSETQ.

This clonotype was observed many times. The V call is TRBV20-1, the J call TRBJ2-7; 11 nucleotides align to TRBD2. V lost 6 bases, J lost 4 bases, and 11 bases stayed unmatched. CDR3 length equals 15 residues. Germline loops: CDR1 DFQATT, CDR2 SNEGSKA (reference sequence). The CDR3 here is CSATPLLAGVYEQYF. The CDR3 DNA reads TGCAGTGCAACACCGCTACTAGCGGGAGTGTACGAGCAGTACTTC.